This TCR beta chain appears in the sequencing data of a study of T cells in Graves' hyperthyroidism and ophthalmopathy. Amplification targeted TCR beta CDR3 regions from RNA transcripts. TCR CDR3 regions were first amplified by RT-PCR with HTBI primers. TCRdb re-called the multiplex PCR reads through MiXCR, storing one row per CDR3 protein. The table lists hundreds of thousands of distinct CDR3 sequences, approximately 44% of them singletons. The table lists this clonotype with many counts. No antigen is known for it. The CDR3 is made up of 13 amino acids. The V gene lost 3 bases and the J gene lost 1 base, with 6 bases spanning the gap. Looked up from germline, CDR1 is SEHNR and CDR2 is FQNEAQ (reference sequence). Over 18 months, lack of ophthalmopathy progression marked Graves' hyperthyroidism as stable. Patients were excluded for uncontrolled infection, other autoimmune disease, pregnancy or lactation.

Points from the study as a whole: A 13 V-J signature model discriminated ophthalmopathy versus stable hyperthyroidism. Ophthalmopathy got predicted by the model a median around 6.8 months before its onset.

The chain recombines TRBV7-9 with TRBJ1-1; D not certain. The sample was peripheral blood or thyroid tissue (not recorded which). The clonotype comes from a woman between 18 and 30 years old with Graves' hyperthyroidism. CDR3 sequence: CASSFRRNTEAFF. The DNA for the CDR3 is TGTGCCAGCAGCTTTCGGAGGAACACTGAAGCTTTCTTT. Full variable domain (remainder filled in from reference TRBV7-9 and TRBJ1-1): DTGVSQNPRHKITKRGQNVTFRCDPISEHNRLYWYRQTLGQGPEFLTYFQNEAQLEKSRLLSDRFSAERPKGSFSTLEIQRTEQGDSAMYLCASSFRRNTEAFFGQGTRLTVV.